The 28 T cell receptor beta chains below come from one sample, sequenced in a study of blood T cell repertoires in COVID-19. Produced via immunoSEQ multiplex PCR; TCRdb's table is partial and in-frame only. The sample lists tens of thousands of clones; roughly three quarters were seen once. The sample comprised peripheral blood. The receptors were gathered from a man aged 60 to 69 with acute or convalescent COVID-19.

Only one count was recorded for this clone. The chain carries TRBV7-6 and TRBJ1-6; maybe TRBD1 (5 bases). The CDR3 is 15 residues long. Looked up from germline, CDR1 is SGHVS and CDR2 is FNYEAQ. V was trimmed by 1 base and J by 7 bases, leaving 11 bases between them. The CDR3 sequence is CASSLETGGNSPLHF. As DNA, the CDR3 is TGTGCCAGCAGCTTAGAAACAGGAGGGAATTCACCCCTCCACTTT.

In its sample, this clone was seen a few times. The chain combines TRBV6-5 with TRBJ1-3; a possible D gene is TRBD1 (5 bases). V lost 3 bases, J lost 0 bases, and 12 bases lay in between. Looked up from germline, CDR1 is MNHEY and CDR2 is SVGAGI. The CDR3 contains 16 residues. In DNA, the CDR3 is TGTGCCAGCAGTTATCTTACAGGCCTCTCTGGAAACACCATATATTTT. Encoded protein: CASSYLTGLSGNTIYF.

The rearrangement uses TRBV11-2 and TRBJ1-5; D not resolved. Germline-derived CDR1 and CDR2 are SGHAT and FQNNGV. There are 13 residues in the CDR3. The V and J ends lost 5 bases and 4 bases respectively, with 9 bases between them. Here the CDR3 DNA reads TGTGCCAGCAGCAATTTACGGAATCAGCCCCAGCATTTT. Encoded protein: CASSNLRNQPQHF.

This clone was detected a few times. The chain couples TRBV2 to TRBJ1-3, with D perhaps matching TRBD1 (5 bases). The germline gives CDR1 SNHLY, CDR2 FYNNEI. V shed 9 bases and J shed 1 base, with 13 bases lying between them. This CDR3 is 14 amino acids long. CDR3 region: CARGGGTSGNTIYF. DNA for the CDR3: TGTGCCAGGGGCGGCGGGACGTCTGGAAACACCATATATTTT.

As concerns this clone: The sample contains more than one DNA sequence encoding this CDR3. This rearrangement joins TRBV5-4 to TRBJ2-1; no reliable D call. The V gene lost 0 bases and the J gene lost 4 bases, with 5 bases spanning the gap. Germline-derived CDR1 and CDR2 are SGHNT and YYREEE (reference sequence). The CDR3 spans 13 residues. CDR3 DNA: TGTGCCAGCAGCTTGGCTCTTTACAATGAGCAGTTCTTC. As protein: CASSLALYNEQFF. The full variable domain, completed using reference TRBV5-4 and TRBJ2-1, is ETGVTQSPTHLIKTRGQQVTLRCSSQSGHNTVSWYQQALGQGPQFIFQYYREEENGRGNFPPRFSGLQFPNYSSELNVNALELDDSALYLCASSLALYNEQFFGPGTRLTVL.

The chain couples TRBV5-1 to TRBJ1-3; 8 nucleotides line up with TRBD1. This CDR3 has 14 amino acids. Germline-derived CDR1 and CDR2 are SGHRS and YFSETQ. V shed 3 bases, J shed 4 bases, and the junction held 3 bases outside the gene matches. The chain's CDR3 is CASSSDREGNTIYF. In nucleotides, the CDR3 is TGCGCCAGCAGCTCGGACAGGGAAGGAAACACCATATATTTT.

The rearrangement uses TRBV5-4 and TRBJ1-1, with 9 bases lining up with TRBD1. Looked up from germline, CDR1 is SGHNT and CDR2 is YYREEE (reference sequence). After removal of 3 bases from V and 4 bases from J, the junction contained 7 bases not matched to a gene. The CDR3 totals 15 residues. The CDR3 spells CASSYIRDRATEAFF. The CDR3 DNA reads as TGTGCCAGCAGCTACATCCGGGACAGGGCCACTGAAGCTTTCTTT.

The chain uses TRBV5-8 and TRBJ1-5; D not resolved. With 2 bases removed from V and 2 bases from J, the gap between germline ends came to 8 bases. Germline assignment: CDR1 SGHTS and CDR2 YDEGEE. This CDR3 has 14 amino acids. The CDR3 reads CASSLVGGNQPQHF. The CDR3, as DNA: TGTGCCAGCAGCTTAGTCGGGGGCAATCAGCCCCAGCATTTT.

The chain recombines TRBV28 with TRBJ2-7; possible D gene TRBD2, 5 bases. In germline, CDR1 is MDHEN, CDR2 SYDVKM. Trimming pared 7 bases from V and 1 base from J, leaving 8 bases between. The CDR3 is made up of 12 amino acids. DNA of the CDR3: TGTGCCAGCACGACGGGGTCCTACGAGCAGTACTTC. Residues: CASTTGSYEQYF.

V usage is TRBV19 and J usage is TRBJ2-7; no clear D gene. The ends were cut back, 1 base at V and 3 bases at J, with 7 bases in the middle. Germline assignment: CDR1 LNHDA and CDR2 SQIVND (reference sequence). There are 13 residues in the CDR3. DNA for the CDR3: TGTGCCAGTAGTATAGGAGTAAACTACGAGCAGTACTTC. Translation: CASSIGVNYEQYF.

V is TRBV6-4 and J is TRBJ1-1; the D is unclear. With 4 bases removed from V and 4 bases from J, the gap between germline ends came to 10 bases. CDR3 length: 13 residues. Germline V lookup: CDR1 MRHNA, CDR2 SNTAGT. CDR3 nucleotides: TGTGCCAGCAGTGGGGAGATGGGCACTGAAGCTTTCTTT. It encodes CASSGEMGTEAFF.

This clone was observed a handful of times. CDR3 coding DNA: TGTGCCAGCAGTCAAAGGGGTGATTCACCCCTCCACTTT. This gives the protein CASSQRGDSPLHF. The chain carries TRBV27 and TRBJ1-6, with D possibly TRBD1 on 5 matching bases. Deletions cut 5 bases from V and 8 bases from J, with 10 bases between. The CDR3 covers 13 residues. Germline V gene lookup returns CDR1 MNHEY and CDR2 SMNVEV (reference sequence).

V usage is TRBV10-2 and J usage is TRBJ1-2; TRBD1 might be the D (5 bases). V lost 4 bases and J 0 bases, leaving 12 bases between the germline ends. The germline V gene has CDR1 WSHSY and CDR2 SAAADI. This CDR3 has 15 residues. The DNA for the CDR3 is TGCGCCAGCAGTGTGGAGGGGTTCGCTAACTATGGCTACACCTTC. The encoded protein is CASSVEGFANYGYTF.

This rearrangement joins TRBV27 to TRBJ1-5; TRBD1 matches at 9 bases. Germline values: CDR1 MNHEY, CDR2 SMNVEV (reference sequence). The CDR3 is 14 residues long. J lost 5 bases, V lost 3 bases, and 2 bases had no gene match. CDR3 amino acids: CASSFRDRDQPQHF. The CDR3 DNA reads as TGTGCCAGCAGTTTCAGGGACAGGGATCAGCCCCAGCATTTT.

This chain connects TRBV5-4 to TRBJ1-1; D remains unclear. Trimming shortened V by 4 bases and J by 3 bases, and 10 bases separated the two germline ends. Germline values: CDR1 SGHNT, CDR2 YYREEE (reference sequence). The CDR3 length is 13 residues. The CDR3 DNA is TGTGCCAGCAGCGCCGATCTATACACTGAAGCTTTCTTT. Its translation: CASSADLYTEAFF.

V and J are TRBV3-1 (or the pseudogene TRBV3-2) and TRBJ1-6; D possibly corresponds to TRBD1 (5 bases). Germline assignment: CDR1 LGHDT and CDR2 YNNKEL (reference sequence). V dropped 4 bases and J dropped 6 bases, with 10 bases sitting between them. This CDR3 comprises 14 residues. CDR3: CASSLEGSNSPLHF. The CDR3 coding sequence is TGTGCCAGCAGCCTGGAGGGGTCTAATTCACCCCTCCACTTT.

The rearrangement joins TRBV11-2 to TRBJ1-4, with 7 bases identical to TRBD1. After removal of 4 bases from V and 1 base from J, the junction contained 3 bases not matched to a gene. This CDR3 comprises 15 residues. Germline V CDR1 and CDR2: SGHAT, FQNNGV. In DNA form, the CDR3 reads TGTGCCAGCAGCTCCCAGGGGGGAACTAATGAAAAACTGTTTTTT. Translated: CASSSQGGTNEKLFF. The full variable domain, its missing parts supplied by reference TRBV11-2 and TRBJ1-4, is EAGVAQSPRYKIIEKRQSVAFWCNPISGHATLYWYQQILGQGPKLLIQFQNNGVVDDSQLPKDRFSAERLKGVDSTLKIQPAKLEDSAVYLCASSSQGGTNEKLFFGSGTQLSVL.

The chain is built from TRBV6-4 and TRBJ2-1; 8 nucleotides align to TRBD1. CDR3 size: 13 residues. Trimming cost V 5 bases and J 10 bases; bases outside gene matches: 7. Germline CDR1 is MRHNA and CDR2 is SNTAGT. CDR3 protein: CASSRTGRGEQFF. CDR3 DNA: TGTGCCAGCAGTAGGACAGGGCGAGGGGAGCAGTTCTTC.

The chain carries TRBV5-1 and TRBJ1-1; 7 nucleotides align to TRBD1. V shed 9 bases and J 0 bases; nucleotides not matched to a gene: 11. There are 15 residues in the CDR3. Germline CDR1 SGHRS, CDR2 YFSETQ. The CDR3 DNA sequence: TGCGCCACACGGGGACAGTATAACATGAACACTGAAGCTTTCTTT. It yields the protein CATRGQYNMNTEAFF.

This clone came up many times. The CDR3 reads CASSVGSGGAVGIEQYF. The CDR3 DNA sequence: TGTGCCAGCAGCGTCGGTAGCGGGGGGGCCGTTGGGATCGAGCAGTACTTC. This chain uses TRBV9 with TRBJ2-7; the match to TRBD2 covers 11 bases. CDR1 SGDLS and CDR2 YYNGEE come from the germline V gene. The V gene end was trimmed by 2 bases and the J gene end by 6 bases; junction bases not matched to a gene: 13. The CDR3 loop spans 17 amino acids.

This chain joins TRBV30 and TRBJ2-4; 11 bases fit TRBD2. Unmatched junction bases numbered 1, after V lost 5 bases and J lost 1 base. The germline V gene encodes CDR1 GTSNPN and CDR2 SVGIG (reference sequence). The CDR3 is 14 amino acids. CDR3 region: CAWSSGGAKNIQYF. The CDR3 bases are TGTGCCTGGTCTAGCGGGGGGGCCAAAAACATTCAGTACTTC.

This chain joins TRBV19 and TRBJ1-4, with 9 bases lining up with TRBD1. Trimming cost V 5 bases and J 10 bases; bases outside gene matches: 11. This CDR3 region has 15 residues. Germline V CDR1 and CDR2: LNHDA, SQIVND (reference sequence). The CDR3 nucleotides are TGTGCCAGTAGTGACCAAACAGGGGGCTTGGGAAAACTGTTTTTT. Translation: CASSDQTGGLGKLFF.

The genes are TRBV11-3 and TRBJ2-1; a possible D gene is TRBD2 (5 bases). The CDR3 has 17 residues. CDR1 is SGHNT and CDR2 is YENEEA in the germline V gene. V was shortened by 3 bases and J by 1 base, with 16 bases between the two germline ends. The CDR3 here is CASSLRPGFGSYNEQFF. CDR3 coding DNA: TGTGCCAGCAGCTTGAGGCCGGGATTCGGGTCCTACAATGAGCAGTTCTTC.

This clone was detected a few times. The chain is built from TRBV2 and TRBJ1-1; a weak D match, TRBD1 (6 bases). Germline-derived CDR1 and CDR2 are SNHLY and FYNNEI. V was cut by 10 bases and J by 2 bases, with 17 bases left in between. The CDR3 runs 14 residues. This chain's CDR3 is CATPRAQGNTEAFF. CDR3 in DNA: TGTGCCACCCCAAGGGCACAGGGTAACACTGAAGCTTTCTTT.

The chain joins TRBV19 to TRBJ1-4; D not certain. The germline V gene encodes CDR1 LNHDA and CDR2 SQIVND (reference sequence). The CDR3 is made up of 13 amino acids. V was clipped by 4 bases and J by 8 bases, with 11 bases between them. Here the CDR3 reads CASSSAGGEKLFF. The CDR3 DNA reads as TGTGCCAGTAGTAGTGCGGGTGGAGAAAAACTGTTTTTT. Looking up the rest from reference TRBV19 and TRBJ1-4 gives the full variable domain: DGGITQSPKYLFRKEGQNVTLSCEQNLNHDAMYWYRQDPGQGLRLIYYSQIVNDFQKGDIAEGYSVSREKKESFPLTVTSAQKNPTAFYLCASSSAGGEKLFFGSGTQLSVL.

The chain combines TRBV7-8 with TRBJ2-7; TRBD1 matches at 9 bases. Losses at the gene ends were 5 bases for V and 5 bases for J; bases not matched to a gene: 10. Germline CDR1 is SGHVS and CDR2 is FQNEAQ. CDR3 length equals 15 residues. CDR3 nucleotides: TGTGCCAGCAGCAGCCCTGGGACAGGGATCCACGAGCAGTACTTC. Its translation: CASSSPGTGIHEQYF.

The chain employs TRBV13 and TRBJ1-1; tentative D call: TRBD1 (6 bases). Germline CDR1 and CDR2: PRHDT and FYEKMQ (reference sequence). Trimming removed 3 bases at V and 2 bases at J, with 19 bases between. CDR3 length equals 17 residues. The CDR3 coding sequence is TGTGCCAGCAGCTTTGAGTTAGGGGGGGCTTTTAACACTGAAGCTTTCTTT. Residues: CASSFELGGAFNTEAFF.

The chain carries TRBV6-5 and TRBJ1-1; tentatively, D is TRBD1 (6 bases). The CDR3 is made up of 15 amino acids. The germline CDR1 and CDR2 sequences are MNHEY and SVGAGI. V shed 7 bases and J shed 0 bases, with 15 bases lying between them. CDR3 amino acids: CASIRAGAMNTEAFF. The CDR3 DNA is TGTGCCAGCATCCGGGCGGGGGCAATGAACACTGAAGCTTTCTTT.